The 31 T cell receptor beta chains below come from one sample, sequenced in a study of shared clonotypes between healthy human individuals. CD45RO negativity and positive selection for CCR7 defined naive CD8 cells, a population that excluded terminally differentiated effector memory CD45RA+ cells. Using immunoSEQ multiplex PCR, the repertoire was profiled, and TCRdb retains in-frame clones only, with some absent. The data hold roughly 770,000 clones, with around 96% observed a single time. The material sequenced was naive CD8+ T cells sorted from blood. Receptors originate from a man younger than 45 in good health.

The chain employs TRBV6-6 and TRBJ2-1; 11 bases fit TRBD2. Losses at the gene ends were 6 bases for V and 8 bases for J; bases not matched to a gene: 12. Germline assignment: CDR1 MNHNY and CDR2 SVGAGI (reference sequence). The CDR3 totals 16 residues. The CDR3 region has the DNA TGTGCCAGCAGCTCGACTGTAGCGGGAGGGGTGGATGAGCAGTTCTTC. It yields the protein CASSSTVAGGVDEQFF.

The chain joins TRBV4-1 to TRBJ1-1, with a tentative D call TRBD1 (5 bases). CDR3 length: 15 residues. Trimming left V 4 bases short and J 4 bases short, with 16 bases between. Germline V gene data show CDR1 as MGHRA and CDR2 as YSYEKL. CDR3 bases: TGCGCCAGCAGCCCTGGGCGGTCGGGGGTCACTGAAGCTTTCTTT. This gives the protein CASSPGRSGVTEAFF.

This chain connects TRBV6-5 to TRBJ1-1, with 10 bases aligning to TRBD1. The length of the CDR3 is 13 residues. The germline CDR1 and CDR2 sequences are MNHEY and SVGAGI. V lost 8 bases to trimming and J lost 4 bases; unmatched junction nucleotides: 4. The CDR3 DNA is TGTGCCAGCCAGGGACAGGGGATCACTGAAGCTTTCTTT. As protein: CASQGQGITEAFF.

The chain employs TRBV15 and TRBJ2-1, with 10 bases lining up with TRBD2. Germline V CDR1 and CDR2: LNHNV, YYDKDF (reference sequence). This CDR3 is built from 15 residues. J was trimmed by 2 bases and V by 5 bases; bases with no gene match: 3. The DNA of the CDR3 is TGTGCCACCAGCGGGACTAGCGCGCCCTACAATGAGCAGTTCTTC. It encodes CATSGTSAPYNEQFF.

This clone was detected only once. The V call is TRBV7-9, the J call TRBJ2-1; tentatively, D is TRBD1 or TRBD2 (5 bases each). CDR1 is SEHNR, CDR2 FQNEAQ, per germline (reference sequence). This CDR3 is built from 14 residues. Trimming cost V 5 bases and J 0 bases, with 8 bases left between them. The CDR3 is CASSGTTSYNEQFF. DNA of the CDR3: TGTGCCAGCAGCGGGACCACCTCCTACAATGAGCAGTTCTTC.

The chain uses TRBV9 and TRBJ1-1; 8 nucleotides match TRBD1. The junction had 8 bases not matched to a gene; V was cut back by 0 bases and J by 4 bases. Germline CDR1 and CDR2: SGDLS and YYNGEE. This CDR3 is built from 16 residues. The CDR3 DNA sequence: TGTGCCAGCAGCGTAGAGAAGAACAGGGGGATCACTGAAGCTTTCTTT. Its protein is CASSVEKNRGITEAFF.

The chain joins TRBV29-1 to TRBJ1-1; the D is unclear. This CDR3 has 13 residues. The V end was cut by 5 bases, the J end by 1 base, with 11 bases between. Germline V gene sequence: CDR1 SQVTM, CDR2 ANQGSEA. The CDR3 spells CSVLELSNTEAFF. DNA of the CDR3: TGCAGCGTTCTTGAGCTTTCGAACACTGAAGCTTTCTTT.

The chain uses TRBV9 and TRBJ2-1; D remains unclear. Trimming removed 4 bases at V and 6 bases at J, with 11 bases between. The CDR3 contains 13 residues. The germline V gene has CDR1 SGDLS and CDR2 YYNGEE. The CDR3 spells CASSPYLSNEQFF. CDR3 coding DNA: TGTGCCAGCAGCCCCTACCTCAGCAATGAGCAGTTCTTC.

This clone was found once. V gene TRBV30 combines with J gene TRBJ2-7, with D tentatively TRBD2 (6 bases). The CDR3 runs 13 residues. V lost 1 base to trimming and J lost 2 bases, with 9 bases between them. Germline V gene lookup returns CDR1 GTSNPN and CDR2 SVGIG (reference sequence). The CDR3 region is CAWSAGGAYEQYF. In DNA, the CDR3 is TGTGCCTGGAGTGCCGGAGGGGCCTACGAGCAGTACTTC.

V is TRBV29-1 and J is TRBJ2-1, with D uncertain. This CDR3 comprises 10 residues. Looked up from germline, CDR1 is SQVTM and CDR2 is ANQGSEA. V lost 4 bases and J lost 7, with 5 bases in between. The CDR3 sequence: CSVVWNEQFF. DNA of the CDR3: TGCAGCGTTGTATGGAATGAGCAGTTCTTC.

This clone came up once. The V call is TRBV10-3, the J call TRBJ2-7; TRBD2 aligns across 7 bases. This CDR3 comprises 18 residues. CDR1 is ENHRY, CDR2 SYGVKD, per germline. Trimming at V came to 6 bases and at J to 2 bases, leaving 19 bases not matched to a gene. The CDR3 DNA reads as TGTGCCATCAGCGACTCGTCCTCGAGCGGGATTACACCCTACGAGCAGTACTTC. This sequence encodes CAISDSSSSGITPYEQYF.

The gene calls are TRBV5-8 and TRBJ2-5; no definite D call. Trimming left V 1 base short and J 5 bases short, with 9 bases between. The CDR3 sequence is 13 residues long. CDR1 and CDR2 from the germline V gene are SGHTS and YDEGEE. The CDR3 region is CASSLLREETQYF. The CDR3 bases are TGTGCCAGCAGCTTGCTGCGCGAGGAGACCCAGTACTTC. Supplemented by reference TRBV5-8 and TRBJ2-5, the full variable domain reads EAGVTQSPTHLIKTRGQQATLRCSPISGHTSVYWYQQALGLGLQFLLWYDEGEERNRGNFPPRFSGRQFPNYSSELNVNALELEDSALYLCASSLLREETQYFGPGTRLLVL.

This chain connects TRBV7-8 to TRBJ2-7; tentative D call: TRBD2 (6 bases). Trimming removed 3 bases from V and 3 bases from J, with 6 bases in between. The CDR3 is 12 amino acids. Germline V gene sequence: CDR1 SGHVS, CDR2 FQNEAQ. The CDR3 bases are TGTGCCAGCAGCTTTAGCGGCTACGAGCAGTACTTC. Protein sequence: CASSFSGYEQYF.

This clone showed up just a few times. DNA for the CDR3: TGTGCCAGCAGCTTACCTCAAGGACTAGCGGGCTACGAGCAGTACTTC. Its protein is CASSLPQGLAGYEQYF. The chain couples TRBV7-8 to TRBJ2-7; the match to TRBD2 covers 11 bases. The germline gives CDR1 SGHVS, CDR2 FQNEAQ. The CDR3 runs 16 residues. The ends lost 2 bases at V and 3 bases at J; junction bases unmatched: 6.

The chain links TRBV4-2 to TRBJ2-3, with 9 bases aligning to TRBD2. This CDR3 has 18 amino acids. CDR1 LGHNA and CDR2 YNFKEQ come from the germline V gene. After removal of 0 bases from V and 2 bases from J, the junction contained 9 bases not matched to a gene. The CDR3 region is CASSQEAGGPANTDTQYF. DNA of the CDR3: TGTGCCAGCAGCCAAGAAGCGGGAGGTCCGGCAAACACAGATACGCAGTATTTT.

This clone has only one observation. The chain recombines TRBV7-8 with TRBJ2-5; TRBD1 matches at 8 bases. After removal of 1 base from V and 5 bases from J, the junction contained 6 bases not matched to a gene. This CDR3 is built from 15 residues. The V gene's germline CDR1 is SGHVS and CDR2 FQNEAQ. The CDR3: CASSLGSGGGETQYF. CDR3 nucleotides: TGTGCCAGCAGCTTAGGATCAGGGGGCGGTGAGACCCAGTACTTC.

The chain is built from TRBV28 and TRBJ1-4; D not certain. This CDR3 is built from 12 residues. Trimming removed 9 bases from V and 4 bases from J, with 9 bases in between. CDR1 MDHEN and CDR2 SYDVKM come from the germline V gene. This CDR3 is CASTQINEKLFF. The CDR3 bases are TGTGCCAGTACACAGATTAATGAAAAACTGTTTTTT.

V is TRBV15 and J is TRBJ1-1, with D hard to call. V shed 5 bases and J shed 5 bases, with 18 bases lying between them. In germline, CDR1 is LNHNV, CDR2 YYDKDF (reference sequence). The CDR3 has 15 residues. The CDR3 DNA sequence: TGTGCCACCAGCCGACGGGCCGAGGGTGAAACTGAAGCTTTCTTT. This sequence encodes CATSRRAEGETEAFF.

Written as DNA, the CDR3 is TGTGCCAGCAGCTTAGCCGGGGGGGGCAATGAGCAGTTCTTC. It specifies CASSLAGGGNEQFF. The chain recombines TRBV7-6 with TRBJ2-1; TRBD2 matches 8 bases. Germline V gene sequence: CDR1 SGHVS, CDR2 FNYEAQ. The CDR3 sequence is 14 residues long. J gave up 6 bases and V 0 bases, and 1 base lay outside the gene matches.

V and J are TRBV7-9 and TRBJ2-5, with D unresolved. Trimming pared 5 bases from V and 5 bases from J, leaving 15 bases between. Germline lookup yields CDR1 SEHNR and CDR2 FQNEAQ (reference sequence). The CDR3 totals 14 residues. CDR3 sequence reads: CASSPVDIGETQYF. Written as DNA, the CDR3 is TGTGCCAGCAGCCCCGTCGACATAGGGGAGACCCAGTACTTC.

The J gene is TRBJ2-3, the V gene TRBV27; weak D call: TRBD1 (6 bases). The CDR3 runs 16 residues. CDR1 is MNHEY and CDR2 is SMNVEV in the germline V gene (reference sequence). V lost 4 bases, J lost 0 bases, and 14 bases lay in between. The CDR3 sequence is CASSSRTVPSTDTQYF. Written as DNA, the CDR3 is TGTGCCAGCAGTTCGCGGACAGTCCCTAGCACAGATACGCAGTATTTT.

The chain carries TRBV5-4 and TRBJ2-7; possible D gene TRBD2, 5 bases. The CDR3 is 13 amino acids. CDR1 and CDR2 (germline): SGHNT, YYREEE (reference sequence). V shed 4 bases and J shed 6 bases, with 14 bases lying between them. CDR3 loop: CASSLGDSGEQYF. As DNA, the CDR3 is TGTGCCAGCAGCCTCGGGGATTCAGGCGAGCAGTACTTC.

The CDR3 sequence is CASSLSREGSNQPQHF. The CDR3 DNA follows: TGTGCCAGCAGTTTATCCAGGGAGGGTAGCAATCAGCCCCAGCATTTT. The rearrangement links TRBV28 to TRBJ1-5, with D perhaps matching TRBD1 (5 bases). The CDR3 contains 16 residues. Germline V lookup: CDR1 MDHEN, CDR2 SYDVKM. The V and J ends lost 1 base and 0 bases respectively, with 10 bases between them.

This chain connects TRBV19 to TRBJ1-2, with 7 bases identical to TRBD1. The CDR3 sequence is 15 residues long. V lost 4 bases, J lost 3 bases, and 8 bases stayed unmatched. Germline V gives CDR1 LNHDA, CDR2 SQIVND (reference sequence). In DNA form, the CDR3 reads TGTGCCAGTAGTACGTATAGGGGGCCAGACTATGGCTACACCTTC. Encoded protein: CASSTYRGPDYGYTF.

The chain combines TRBV2 with TRBJ2-1, with 9 bases matching TRBD1. The CDR3 totals 14 residues. Germline assignment: CDR1 SNHLY and CDR2 FYNNEI. V shed 7 bases and J 5 bases; nucleotides not matched to a gene: 6. CDR3 region: CASIVGQGNNEQFF. DNA of the CDR3: TGTGCCAGCATAGTGGGACAGGGAAACAATGAGCAGTTCTTC. Full variable domain (rest looked up from reference TRBV2 and TRBJ2-1): EPEVTQTPSHQVTQMGQEVILRCVPISNHLYFYWYRQILGQKVEFLVSFYNNEISEKSEIFDDQFSVERPDGSNFTLKIRSTKLEDSAMYFCASIVGQGNNEQFFGPGTRLTVL.

The V gene is TRBV7-6, the J gene TRBJ2-5, with 7 nucleotides matching TRBD1. The CDR3 spans 15 residues. J was trimmed by 2 bases and V by 5 bases; bases with no gene match: 8. Germline V gene data show CDR1 as SGHVS and CDR2 as FNYEAQ. The CDR3 nucleotides are TGTGCCAGCAGCACTCTCGGACAGGAGCAAGAGACCCAGTACTTC. Translation gives CASSTLGQEQETQYF.

V usage is TRBV7-9 and J usage is TRBJ2-7, with 12 bases identical to TRBD2. The germline V gene has CDR1 SEHNR and CDR2 FQNEAQ (reference sequence). V was clipped by 1 base and J by 3 bases; unmatched bases: 10. The length of the CDR3 is 18 residues. This CDR3 reads CASSLGSSGRALNYEQYF. In nucleotides, the CDR3 is TGTGCCAGCAGCTTAGGCTCTAGCGGGAGGGCCCTAAACTACGAGCAGTACTTC. Together with reference TRBV7-9 and TRBJ2-7, the CDR3 gives the full variable domain: DTGVSQNPRHKITKRGQNVTFRCDPISEHNRLYWYRQTLGQGPEFLTYFQNEAQLEKSRLLSDRFSAERPKGSFSTLEIQRTEQGDSAMYLCASSLGSSGRALNYEQYFGPGTRLTVT.

This chain links TRBV9 with TRBJ2-7, with 8 bases lining up with TRBD2. Germline trimming cut 0 bases from V and 3 bases from J; bases unmatched to any gene: 14. CDR3 length equals 18 residues. The germline V gene has CDR1 SGDLS and CDR2 YYNGEE. The chain's CDR3 is CASSVEDSRLASNYEQYF. The CDR3 nucleotides are TGTGCCAGCAGCGTAGAGGACAGTCGACTAGCGTCGAACTACGAGCAGTACTTC.

The V and J genes are TRBV30 and TRBJ2-1, with 11 positions matching TRBD2. CDR1 and CDR2 (germline): GTSNPN, SVGIG (reference sequence). CDR3 length equals 13 residues. V gave up 4 bases and J gave up 8 bases; unmatched junction bases: 4. The CDR3: CAWNLAGGYEQFF. CDR3 DNA sequence: TGTGCCTGGAATCTAGCGGGAGGTTATGAGCAGTTCTTC.

The rearrangement links TRBV18 to TRBJ1-2, with D possibly matching TRBD1 (6 bases). Trimming stripped 3 bases from V and 1 base from J, with 12 bases between. In germline, CDR1 is KGHSH, CDR2 LQKENI. This CDR3 has 15 amino acids. The CDR3: CASSPRGQFNYGYTF. In DNA form, the CDR3 reads TGTGCCAGCTCACCCCGAGGACAGTTTAACTATGGCTACACCTTC. Using reference TRBV18 and TRBJ1-2 for the parts outside the CDR3, the full variable domain is NAGVMQNPRHLVRRRGQEARLRCSPMKGHSHVYWYRQLPEEGLKFMVYLQKENIIDESGMPKERFSAEFPKEGPSILRIQQVVRGDSAAYFCASSPRGQFNYGYTFGSGTRLTVV.

The chain recombines TRBV14 with TRBJ2-7, with D possibly matching TRBD1 (5 bases). The length of the CDR3 is 15 residues. CDR1 and CDR2 (germline): SGHDN, FVKESK. With 3 bases removed from V and 3 bases from J, the gap between germline ends came to 15 bases. The CDR3 DNA sequence: TGTGCCAGCAGCCAGGGCGCAGGGCGACTCTACGAGCAGTACTTC. Translation gives CASSQGAGRLYEQYF. Using reference TRBV14 and TRBJ2-7 for the parts outside the CDR3, the full variable domain is EAGVTQFPSHSVIEKGQTVTLRCDPISGHDNLYWYRRVMGKEIKFLLHFVKESKQDESGMPNNRFLAERTGGTYSTLKVQPAELEDSGVYFCASSQGAGRLYEQYFGPGTRLTVT.